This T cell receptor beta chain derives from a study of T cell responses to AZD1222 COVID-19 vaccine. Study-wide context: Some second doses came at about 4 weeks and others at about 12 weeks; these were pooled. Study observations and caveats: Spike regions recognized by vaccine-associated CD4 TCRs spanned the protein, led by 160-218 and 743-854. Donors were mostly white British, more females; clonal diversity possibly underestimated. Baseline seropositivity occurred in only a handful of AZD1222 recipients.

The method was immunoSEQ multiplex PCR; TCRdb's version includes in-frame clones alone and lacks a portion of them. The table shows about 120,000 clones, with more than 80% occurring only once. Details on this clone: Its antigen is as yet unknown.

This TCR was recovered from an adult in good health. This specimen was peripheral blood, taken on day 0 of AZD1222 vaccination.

CDR3 sequence reads: CASSLVSGGGTDTQYF. CDR3 coding DNA: TGTGCCAGCAGCTTAGTATCGGGGGGCGGCACAGATACGCAGTATTTT. The chain recombines TRBV7-2 with TRBJ2-3; D possibly corresponds to TRBD2 (7 bases). The CDR3 spans 16 residues. Trimming shortened V by 1 base and J by 1 base, and 12 bases separated the two germline ends. Germline V lookup: CDR1 SGHTA, CDR2 FQGNSA.